A single sample gave rise to the 30 T cell receptor beta chains below, sequenced in a study of T cells after yellow fever vaccination. TCRdb fed the 5' RACE reads into MiXCR, producing one record per CDR3 protein. The data contain 80,000 to 100,000 distinct CDR3 sequences, less than 6% of them singletons. Sequenced material: CD8+ T cells sorted from PBMCs, taken 10 days after the yellow fever booster vaccination. The receptors originated from a man between 18 and 35 years old who received the YFV17D yellow fever vaccine.

The genes are TRBV7-9 and TRBJ1-1, with a tentative D call TRBD1 (5 bases). There are 14 residues in the CDR3. V lost 5 bases and J lost 3, with 13 bases in between. Looked up from germline, CDR1 is SEHNR and CDR2 is FQNEAQ (reference sequence). CDR3 sequence reads: CASSPTAPDTEAFF. The CDR3 DNA reads as TGTGCCAGCAGCCCGACAGCCCCCGACACTGAAGCTTTCTTT.

This chain joins TRBV9 and TRBJ1-4; D is possibly TRBD1 (5 bases). V dropped 3 bases and J dropped 7 bases, with 16 bases sitting between them. Germline CDR1 reads SGDLS; CDR2 reads YYNGEE. CDR3 size: 15 residues. The CDR3 DNA reads TGTGCCAGCAGCGAAGGGGAATTGAGCAGTGAAAAACTGTTTTTT. Protein: CASSEGELSSEKLFF.

The rearrangement joins TRBV7-9 to TRBJ1-2; D possibly corresponds to TRBD1 (5 bases). This CDR3 region has 11 residues. The V gene lost 5 bases and the J gene lost 8 bases, with 9 bases spanning the gap. Germline-derived CDR1 and CDR2 are SEHNR and FQNEAQ (reference sequence). The CDR3 DNA sequence: TGTGCCAGCAGCCGGAACAGGGGCTACACCTTC. Translating it yields CASSRNRGYTF.

V gene TRBV14 combines with J gene TRBJ1-1, with D perhaps matching TRBD1 (5 bases). CDR3 length: 18 amino acids. From germline, CDR1 is SGHDN and CDR2 FVKESK. V dropped 4 bases and J dropped 3 bases, with 24 bases sitting between them. DNA of the CDR3: TGTGCCAGCAGCCCGTGGGACGGACCCGCGGGACCTTACACTGAAGCTTTCTTT. It specifies CASSPWDGPAGPYTEAFF. Complete variable domain (other parts from reference TRBV14 and TRBJ1-1): EAGVTQFPSHSVIEKGQTVTLRCDPISGHDNLYWYRRVMGKEIKFLLHFVKESKQDESGMPNNRFLAERTGGTYSTLKVQPAELEDSGVYFCASSPWDGPAGPYTEAFFGQGTRLTVV.

This clonotype appeared many times. The chain combines TRBV4-3 with TRBJ2-5; 7 bases fit TRBD1. Germline V lookup: CDR1 LGHNA, CDR2 YSLEER. This CDR3 spans 13 amino acids. V was pared by 1 base and J by 12 bases, with 8 bases of the junction left unmatched. The CDR3, as DNA: TGCGCCAGCAGCCAAGCGAGGGGGCTCGAAGAGTACTTC. As protein: CASSQARGLEEYF.

The table lists this clonotype with a few counts. The CDR3 bases are TGCGCCAGCAGCCACTCGACGGGGGGGGCTCTCTATGGCTACACCTTC. Translated, it gives CASSHSTGGALYGYTF. The chain uses TRBV4-1 and TRBJ1-2; D might be TRBD1 (6 bases). The V end was cut by 3 bases, the J end by 4 bases, with 18 bases between. Per the germline V gene, CDR1 is MGHRA and CDR2 is YSYEKL. The CDR3 spans 16 residues.

The gene calls are TRBV29-1 and TRBJ2-6; 12 bases agree with TRBD1. CDR1 is SQVTM, CDR2 ANQGSEA, per germline. With 6 bases clipped from V and 3 bases from J, the junction kept 6 bases outside the gene matches. The CDR3 spans 16 residues. CDR3 DNA: TGCAGCGTATACGGGACAGGGGGCGATGGGGCCAACGTCCTGACTTTC. Translated, it gives CSVYGTGGDGANVLTF.

This clonotype was seen a few times. The chain combines TRBV5-6 with TRBJ1-5; D ambiguous. CDR3 length equals 14 residues. Trimming shortened V by 2 bases and J by 5 bases, and 11 bases separated the two germline ends. Germline V gene lookup returns CDR1 SGHDT and CDR2 YYEEEE. The chain's CDR3 is CASSFAGRDQPQHF. The CDR3 bases are TGTGCCAGCAGCTTTGCTGGGCGCGATCAGCCCCAGCATTTT.

The chain couples TRBV4-3 to TRBJ1-2; D might be TRBD1 (6 bases). Trimming cost V 0 bases and J 4 bases, with 12 bases left between them. The CDR3 has 15 residues. CDR1 is LGHNA, CDR2 YSLEER, per germline. The CDR3 loop reads CASSQDRGGAYGYTF. CDR3 DNA: TGCGCCAGCAGCCAAGATCGCGGGGGCGCCTATGGCTACACCTTC.

This clonotype was counted only a few times. This chain joins TRBV7-2 and TRBJ2-1, with 11 nucleotides matching TRBD1. V lost 3 bases and J lost 3; bases outside the gene matches: 1. The length of the CDR3 is 15 residues. Germline-derived CDR1 and CDR2 are SGHTA and FQGNSA. The CDR3 region is CASSFGTGGYNEQFF. The CDR3 region has the DNA TGTGCCAGCAGCTTCGGGACAGGGGGCTACAATGAGCAGTTCTTC.

The V and J genes are TRBV10-3 and TRBJ2-7, with 9 bases aligning to TRBD1. This CDR3 comprises 13 residues. V was pared by 11 bases and J by 6 bases, with 11 bases of the junction left unmatched. Germline loops: CDR1 ENHRY, CDR2 SYGVKD. The chain's CDR3 is CAVRDREGGEQYF. As DNA, the CDR3 is TGTGCCGTTCGGGACAGGGAGGGCGGCGAGCAGTACTTC.

In its sample, this clonotype was seen a few times. This chain links TRBV4-1 with TRBJ2-3, with D perhaps matching TRBD2 (6 bases). V lost 0 bases to trimming and J lost 2 bases, with 12 bases between them. This CDR3 is built from 16 residues. In germline, CDR1 is MGHRA, CDR2 YSYEKL. As DNA, the CDR3 is TGCGCCAGCAGCCAAGAGGAAGGACTACTCACAGATACGCAGTATTTT. Encoded protein: CASSQEEGLLTDTQYF.

The rearrangement links TRBV7-9 to TRBJ2-3, with 9 positions matching TRBD2. V was pared by 3 bases and J by 1 base, with 2 bases of the junction left unmatched. The CDR3 has 15 residues. Germline CDR1 SEHNR, CDR2 FQNEAQ (reference sequence). The CDR3, as DNA: TGTGCCAGCAGCTTCGCGGGGGGGGGCACAGATACGCAGTATTTT. The encoded protein is CASSFAGGGTDTQYF.

V is TRBV9 and J is TRBJ2-2; 7 bases map to TRBD2. The CDR3 totals 17 residues. Trimming removed 3 bases from V and 2 bases from J; junction bases left unmatched: 10. Germline V CDR1 and CDR2: SGDLS, YYNGEE. The CDR3 DNA follows: TGTGCCAGCAGCGCCCTTTTTGGCGGGGGAAACACCGGGGAGCTGTTTTTT. Its protein product is CASSALFGGGNTGELFF.

The gene calls are TRBV4-3 and TRBJ2-1; 9 bases are shared with TRBD1. The CDR3 totals 15 residues. CDR1 and CDR2 from the germline V gene are LGHNA and YSLEER. V trimming: 3 bases; J trimming: 9 bases; junction bases outside the gene matches: 9. CDR3 DNA sequence: TGCGCCAGCAGCCACGGACAGGGGCGGGGCGGTGAGCAGTTCTTC. This translates into CASSHGQGRGGEQFF.

A few counts support this clonotype. This sequence joins TRBV4-1 and TRBJ1-1; D call uncertain. The CDR3 has 15 amino acids. From germline, CDR1 is MGHRA and CDR2 YSYEKL. Trimming removed 0 bases from V and 6 bases from J, with 14 bases in between. In DNA, the CDR3 is TGCGCCAGCAGCCAAGATCGGGCAGGATACCCTGAAGCTTTCTTT. Protein: CASSQDRAGYPEAFF.

This clonotype was seen more than once but under ten times. CDR3 nucleotides: TGTGCCACCAGCGGGAGGGATTACGGAAACACCATATATTTT. Translated, it gives CATSGRDYGNTIYF. The rearrangement uses TRBV15 and TRBJ1-3; no reliable D call. With 5 bases removed from V and 4 bases from J, the gap between germline ends came to 12 bases. Germline V gene data show CDR1 as LNHNV and CDR2 as YYDKDF (reference sequence). The CDR3 extends over 14 amino acids.

The gene calls are TRBV11-3 and TRBJ2-3; D is possibly TRBD2 (6 bases). V was clipped by 1 base and J by 0 bases, with 14 bases between them. Per the germline V gene, CDR1 is SGHNT and CDR2 is YENEEA. This CDR3 is built from 17 residues. DNA of the CDR3: TGTGCCAGCAGCTTAGGGCGGGGACGCCCTAGCACAGATACGCAGTATTTT. Protein product: CASSLGRGRPSTDTQYF.

As to this clonotype: No DNA is shown, since the ends of the CDR3 on it are uncertain; the CDR3 is the one TCRdb lists. The genes are TRBV12-3 or TRBV12-4 and TRBJ2-7; the tabulated D call, TRBD1, remains unverified against the DNA. The CDR3 spans 13 amino acids, including both terminal residues. Here the CDR3 reads CASILGPGREQYF.

The gene calls are TRBV9 and TRBJ1-2; the match to TRBD1 covers 10 bases. V was clipped by 3 bases and J by 4 bases; unmatched bases: 6. This CDR3 is built from 15 residues. Per the germline V gene, CDR1 is SGDLS and CDR2 is YYNGEE. This CDR3 reads CASSGDGTGAYGYTF. The CDR3 region has the DNA TGTGCCAGCAGCGGTGACGGGACAGGGGCCTATGGCTACACCTTC.

This clonotype was recorded at least ten times. The chain has TRBV5-1 and TRBJ2-4, with 9 bases identical to TRBD2. Unmatched junction bases numbered 2, after V lost 4 bases and J lost 6 bases. Germline V gene sequence: CDR1 SGHRS, CDR2 YFSETQ. The CDR3 is 13 residues long. CDR3 bases: TGCGCCAGCAGCGCTAGCGGGGTAAACATTCAGTACTTC. Amino acid sequence: CASSASGVNIQYF.

This clonotype was seen ten or more times. This chain links TRBV9 with TRBJ2-5; D is unclear. CDR3 length: 14 residues. The V and J ends lost 0 bases and 1 base respectively, with 7 bases between them. Germline assignment: CDR1 SGDLS and CDR2 YYNGEE. CDR3 bases: TGTGCCAGCAGCGTAGACGGATCCCAAGAGACCCAGTACTTC. Translated: CASSVDGSQETQYF.

The rearrangement joins TRBV27 to TRBJ2-5; TRBD2 matches 11 bases. CDR1 and CDR2 (germline): MNHEY, SMNVEV (reference sequence). Trimming at V came to 7 bases and at J to 3 bases, leaving 7 bases not matched to a gene. The CDR3 sequence is 15 residues long. DNA for the CDR3: TGTGCCAGCAAGGGTAGCGGGGGGGCAGAAGAGACCCAGTACTTC. It specifies CASKGSGGAEETQYF.

The genes are TRBV6-2 or TRBV6-3 and TRBJ2-7; D is unresolved. V was clipped by 7 bases and J by 0 bases, with 13 bases between them. Germline-derived CDR1 and CDR2 are MNHEY and SVGEGT. CDR3 length equals 14 residues. The CDR3: CASTKRASSYEQYV. CDR3 in DNA: TGTGCCAGCACCAAACGGGCAAGCTCCTACGAGCAGTACGTC.

This clonotype came up a few times. This chain connects TRBV29-1 to TRBJ2-7, with no clear D. Trimming removed 6 bases at V and 6 bases at J, with 9 bases between. CDR3 length: 10 amino acids. From germline, CDR1 is SQVTM and CDR2 ANQGSEA. This CDR3 reads CSVLHVEQYF. The DNA of the CDR3 is TGCAGCGTCTTACACGTCGAGCAGTACTTC.

Only a few counts were recorded for this clonotype. The chain combines TRBV4-2 with TRBJ1-5; no definite D call. The CDR3 contains 15 residues. Germline V gene data show CDR1 as LGHNA and CDR2 as YNFKEQ. Deletions cut 0 bases from V and 6 bases from J, with 12 bases between. CDR3 coding DNA: TGTGCCAGCAGCCAAGAATCTGGGGTCACTCAGCCCCAGCATTTT. Translating gives CASSQESGVTQPQHF.

The table lists this clonotype with many counts. The gene calls are TRBV25-1 and TRBJ2-3, with D perhaps TRBD2 (6 bases). The V gene's germline CDR1 is MGHDK and CDR2 SYGVNS. With 0 bases removed from V and 0 bases from J, the gap between germline ends came to 13 bases. The CDR3 loop spans 17 amino acids. CDR3 amino acids: CASSEYSRGSSTDTQYF. CDR3 bases: TGTGCCAGCAGTGAATATTCCCGGGGGAGTAGCACAGATACGCAGTATTTT.

A few counts support this clonotype. The chain has TRBV12-3 or TRBV12-4 and TRBJ2-7; TRBD1 matches at 12 bases. The CDR3 is 15 amino acids. Unmatched junction bases numbered 7, after V lost 6 bases and J lost 4 bases. The CDR3 region is CASSPGQGARYEQYV. DNA of the CDR3: TGTGCCAGCAGCCCGGGACAGGGGGCGCGGTACGAGCAGTACGTC.

This clonotype was found a few times. The chain has TRBV10-3 and TRBJ2-5; 12 bases match TRBD2. The trim removed 3 bases at V and 2 bases at J, leaving 1 base unmatched. The CDR3 contains 15 residues. Germline lookup yields CDR1 ENHRY and CDR2 SYGVKD. The CDR3 loop reads CAISDTSGGQETQYF. The CDR3 bases are TGTGCCATCAGTGACACTAGCGGGGGGCAAGAGACCCAGTACTTC.

This clonotype was seen a few times. This chain links TRBV4-3 with TRBJ1-5, with D hard to call. V shed 1 base and J shed 7 bases, with 11 bases lying between them. CDR1 and CDR2 from the germline V gene are LGHNA and YSLEER. The CDR3 has 14 residues. Here the CDR3 DNA reads TGCGCCAGCAGCCAAGTCCGGGCAGGACAGCCCCAGCATTTT. It yields the protein CASSQVRAGQPQHF.